These 28 T cell receptor beta chains share one sample of origin, sequenced in a study of Ad26.COV2.S vaccination and SARS-CoV-2 variants. Repertoires were generated with immunoSEQ multiplex PCR, while TCRdb's copy carries only in-frame clones and drops some. The table lists 350,000 to 500,000 clones, more than 80% of them singletons. Treatment described: some 20 received Ad26.COV2.S at low or high dose, single or two shots; roughly 5 received placebo; per-sample allocation not given. Samples were taken on day 63 after the first vaccine or placebo injection. The input for sequencing was peripheral blood, taken in a trial of Ad26.COV2.S vaccine versus placebo. These receptors were obtained from a person aged 18 to 65 who received the Ad26.COV2.S COVID-19 vaccine or a placebo.

The V call is TRBV19, the J call TRBJ2-7, with a weak D call TRBD1 (6 bases). This CDR3 contains 14 residues. Trimming removed 4 bases from V and 2 bases from J, with 12 bases in between. Germline loops: CDR1 LNHDA, CDR2 SQIVND (reference sequence). CDR3 protein: CASSTWDIAYEQYF. The CDR3 nucleotides read TGTGCCAGTAGTACCTGGGACATTGCCTACGAGCAGTACTTC.

The chain joins TRBV28 to TRBJ1-4; a possible D gene is TRBD1 (6 bases). Trimming stripped 6 bases from V and 8 bases from J, with 19 bases between. The CDR3 has 15 residues. Germline V gene data show CDR1 as MDHEN and CDR2 as SYDVKM. The CDR3 loop is CASSGGLGVREKLFF. In DNA form, the CDR3 reads TGTGCCAGCAGCGGGGGCCTGGGCGTTCGGGAAAAACTGTTTTTT. The entire variable domain, with the rest obtained from reference TRBV28 and TRBJ1-4, is as follows: DVKVTQSSRYLVKRTGEKVFLECVQDMDHENMFWYRQDPGLGLRLIYFSYDVKMKEKGDIPEGYSVSREKKERFSLILESASTNQTSMYLCASSGGLGVREKLFFGSGTQLSVL.

This sequence joins TRBV11-1 and TRBJ1-6, with D possibly TRBD1 on 5 matching bases. The CDR3 totals 15 residues. Germline V gene data show CDR1 as SGHAT and CDR2 as FQDESV (reference sequence). V was shortened by 5 bases and J by 8 bases, with 16 bases between the two germline ends. The CDR3 DNA is TGTGCCAGCAGCGCCGGGACGGGGAGCCATTCACCCCTCCACTTT. Translating it yields CASSAGTGSHSPLHF.

This chain uses TRBV10-3 with TRBJ2-1, with 12 nucleotides matching TRBD2. This CDR3 is 14 amino acids long. The V gene's germline CDR1 is ENHRY and CDR2 SYGVKD. V gave up 4 bases and J gave up 7 bases; unmatched junction bases: 2. CDR3: CAISAGLAGNEQFF. CDR3 sequence (DNA): TGTGCCATCAGTGCCGGACTAGCGGGAAATGAGCAGTTCTTC.

The V call is TRBV7-8, the J call TRBJ1-1, with 7 bases that match TRBD1. Per the germline V gene, CDR1 is SGHVS and CDR2 is FQNEAQ. Trimming removed 4 bases from V and 5 bases from J; junction bases left unmatched: 7. The CDR3 has 14 amino acids. The CDR3 region has the DNA TGTGCCAGCAGCTCGACAGGGAGATGGACTGAAGCTTTCTTT. Amino acids: CASSSTGRWTEAFF.

The chain links TRBV24-1 to TRBJ2-5; TRBD2 matches at 8 bases. This CDR3 spans 13 amino acids. CDR1 and CDR2 from the germline V gene are KGHDR and SFDVKD. With V trimmed by 7 bases and J by 4 bases, 4 bases remained unmatched. The CDR3 DNA sequence: TGTGCCACCAGCGGGGGGGCGGGAGAGACCCAGTACTTC. It codes for CATSGGAGETQYF.

This clone has just one count. A read error may account for a junction end that differs from germline. The chain recombines TRBV5-1 with TRBJ2-3; D not certain. CDR1 is SGHRS, CDR2 YFSETQ, per germline. The CDR3 loop spans 13 amino acids. This CDR3 is CASSLGNTDTQYF. The CDR3 region has the DNA TGCGCCAGCAGTTTGGGTAACACAGATACGCAGTATTTT.

The sample holds a few counts of this clone. The V gene is TRBV4-1, the J gene TRBJ2-1; TRBD1 agrees at 8 bases. With V trimmed by 2 bases and J by 13 bases, 4 bases remained unmatched. The CDR3 contains 12 residues. Germline V gives CDR1 MGHRA, CDR2 YSYEKL. CDR3 protein: CASSQNRGVQFF. The CDR3 DNA reads TGCGCCAGCAGCCAAAACAGGGGGGTTCAGTTCTTC.

The chain combines TRBV18 with TRBJ1-1, with D hard to call. Looked up from germline, CDR1 is KGHSH and CDR2 is LQKENI. The CDR3 is 14 amino acids. Deletions cut 2 bases from V and 4 bases from J, with 11 bases between. The CDR3 coding sequence is TGTGCCAGCTCACCAATCCCCGCCAGCACTGAAGCTTTCTTT. As protein: CASSPIPASTEAFF.

The chain is built from TRBV4-1 and TRBJ1-4; perhaps TRBD1 as D (5 bases). The CDR3 is 15 amino acids. Trimming took 0 bases from V and 8 from J, leaving 13 bases between them. In germline, CDR1 is MGHRA, CDR2 YSYEKL. Here the CDR3 DNA reads TGCGCCAGCAGCCAAGATTCAGGGTTTCAGGAAAAACTGTTTTTT. As protein: CASSQDSGFQEKLFF.

In its sample, this clone was seen once. V usage is TRBV6-2 or TRBV6-3 and J usage is TRBJ1-5, with a tentative D call TRBD1 (6 bases). Per the germline V gene, CDR1 is MNHEY and CDR2 is SVGEGT. V lost 4 bases and J 3 bases, leaving 10 bases between the germline ends. The CDR3 length is 14 residues. DNA of the CDR3: TGTGCCAGCAGTTGGGACACCCTCAATCAGCCCCAGCATTTT. Protein: CASSWDTLNQPQHF.

The chain employs TRBV6-1 and TRBJ2-3, with 12 bases matching TRBD2. The CDR3 extends over 16 amino acids. Germline lookup yields CDR1 MNHNS and CDR2 SASEGT. V lost 4 bases and J lost 5; bases outside the gene matches: 7. CDR3 region: CASSGRTSGNIDTQYF. The CDR3 coding sequence is TGTGCCAGCAGTGGTAGGACTAGCGGGAATATAGATACGCAGTATTTT.

The rearrangement joins TRBV9 to TRBJ2-7, with TRBD1 identical over 7 bases. From germline, CDR1 is SGDLS and CDR2 YYNGEE. V gave up 4 bases and J gave up 4 bases; unmatched junction bases: 8. The CDR3 spans 14 residues. The CDR3, as DNA: TGTGCCAGCAGCTCTACAGGGGCGGCATACGAGCAGTACTTC. Protein: CASSSTGAAYEQYF.

This chain uses TRBV3-1 (or the pseudogene TRBV3-2) with TRBJ1-1; D unclear. V was pared by 5 bases and J by 0 bases, with 4 bases between. CDR1 is LGHDT and CDR2 is YNNKEL in the germline V gene (reference sequence). The CDR3 covers 12 residues. The CDR3 DNA follows: TGTGCCAGCAGCGGGGTGAACACTGAAGCTTTCTTT. Translation gives CASSGVNTEAFF.

This clone appeared a single time. This rearrangement joins TRBV9 to TRBJ2-7; TRBD2 matches at 7 bases. Looked up from germline, CDR1 is SGDLS and CDR2 is YYNGEE. The ends lost 1 base at V and 2 bases at J; junction bases unmatched: 3. The CDR3 length is 14 residues. CDR3: CASSVQAGPYEQYF. The CDR3 DNA reads as TGTGCCAGCAGCGTACAAGCGGGACCCTACGAGCAGTACTTC.

This chain links TRBV6-2 or TRBV6-3 with TRBJ2-2, with D tentatively TRBD1 or TRBD2 (6 bases each). Germline V gene lookup returns CDR1 MNHEY and CDR2 SVGEGT. Trimming left V 5 bases short and J 5 bases short, with 9 bases between. CDR3 length: 13 amino acids. CDR3 residues: CASSRGETGELFF. The CDR3 DNA is TGTGCCAGCAGTAGGGGGGAAACCGGGGAGCTGTTTTTT.

V and J are TRBV27 and TRBJ1-1; TRBD1 agrees at 8 bases. This CDR3 spans 15 amino acids. Germline V gene sequence: CDR1 MNHEY, CDR2 SMNVEV (reference sequence). J gave up 3 bases and V 6 bases, and 9 bases lay outside the gene matches. The CDR3 region is CASSLTPTGDTEAFF. CDR3 in DNA: TGTGCCAGCAGCTTAACCCCGACAGGGGACACTGAAGCTTTCTTT.

The V gene is TRBV7-9, the J gene TRBJ2-2, with D unresolved. The CDR3 spans 14 residues. Looked up from germline, CDR1 is SEHNR and CDR2 is FQNEAQ (reference sequence). V lost 8 bases and J lost 6, with 16 bases in between. CDR3 sequence reads: CASRPTYGAGELFF. CDR3 bases: TGTGCCAGCCGCCCGACATATGGGGCCGGGGAGCTGTTTTTT.

V and J are TRBV6-5 and TRBJ2-2; 8 bases are shared with TRBD2. The germline gives CDR1 MNHEY, CDR2 SVGAGI. CDR3 size: 15 residues. Unmatched junction bases numbered 7, after V lost 5 bases and J lost 5 bases. The CDR3 region is CASSPSGGSTGELFF. The CDR3 DNA follows: TGTGCCAGCAGTCCCTCGGGGGGGTCGACCGGGGAGCTGTTTTTT.

The genes are TRBV19 and TRBJ1-2; D is ambiguous. V was trimmed by 5 bases and J by 4 bases, leaving 17 bases between them. In germline, CDR1 is LNHDA, CDR2 SQIVND (reference sequence). The CDR3 consists of 15 residues. The CDR3 region has the DNA TGTGCCAGTAGTGCTTTAATGGCAGGCGGCTATGGCTACACCTTC. Translation: CASSALMAGGYGYTF.

The genes are TRBV11-2 and TRBJ1-1; 8 positions agree with TRBD1. Germline V gene lookup returns CDR1 SGHAT and CDR2 FQNNGV. J gave up 10 bases and V 1 base, and 11 bases lay outside the gene matches. CDR3 length equals 15 residues. The CDR3 region has the DNA TGTGCCAGCAGCTTAGTTCGACCGGACAGGGAGGGAGCTTTCTTT. This encodes CASSLVRPDREGAFF.

The rearrangement links TRBV5-1 to TRBJ2-7, with D uncertain. The V end lost 3 bases, the J end lost 2 bases, and 15 bases lay between the germline ends. The germline CDR1 and CDR2 sequences are SGHRS and YFSETQ. This CDR3 has 15 residues. The CDR3 DNA reads as TGCGCCAGCAGCTGGGGAACTACCAATCCCTACGAGCAGTACTTC. This sequence encodes CASSWGTTNPYEQYF.

The J gene is TRBJ2-7, the V gene TRBV6-5; no firm D call. CDR3 length: 14 residues. Trimming took 4 bases from V and 9 from J, leaving 19 bases between them. CDR1 is MNHEY and CDR2 is SVGAGI in the germline V gene. In DNA, the CDR3 is TGTGCCAGCAGTTCCCAATTCAGAGGTATGGGGCAGTACTTC. Protein: CASSSQFRGMGQYF.

This clone appeared a few times. The chain carries TRBV6-2 or TRBV6-3 and TRBJ1-6, with D maybe TRBD1 (6 bases). This CDR3 is 15 amino acids long. CDR1 and CDR2 (germline): MNHEY, SVGEGT. The V end was cut by 4 bases, the J end by 5 bases, with 12 bases between. CDR3 region: CASSSPDRNNSPLHF. CDR3 nucleotide sequence: TGTGCCAGCAGTTCCCCGGACAGAAATAATTCACCCCTCCACTTT.

The chain couples TRBV4-3 to TRBJ2-1; D perhaps matches TRBD1 (6 bases). V dropped 1 base and J dropped 3 bases, with 10 bases sitting between them. This CDR3 has 15 amino acids. The germline V gene encodes CDR1 LGHNA and CDR2 YSLEER. The CDR3 coding sequence is TGCGCCAGCAGCCAAGCAGGGGAAGGCTACAATGAGCAGTTCTTC. Translation gives CASSQAGEGYNEQFF.

J is TRBJ1-5 and V is TRBV28, with no clear D. V was clipped by 3 bases and J by 4 bases, with 4 bases between them. This CDR3 comprises 12 residues. The germline V gene has CDR1 MDHEN and CDR2 SYDVKM. Here the CDR3 reads CASSLRNQPQHF. CDR3 bases: TGTGCCAGCAGTTTGAGAAATCAGCCCCAGCATTTT. The entire variable domain, with the rest obtained from reference TRBV28 and TRBJ1-5, is as follows: DVKVTQSSRYLVKRTGEKVFLECVQDMDHENMFWYRQDPGLGLRLIYFSYDVKMKEKGDIPEGYSVSREKKERFSLILESASTNQTSMYLCASSLRNQPQHFGDGTRLSIL.

For the CDR3, the DNA is TGCGCCAGCAGCATTCGGACTAGCGGGAGGGTCGGCACAGATACGCAGTATTTT. Translation gives CASSIRTSGRVGTDTQYF. The rearrangement uses TRBV5-1 and TRBJ2-3, with 15 nucleotides matching TRBD2. Germline lookup yields CDR1 SGHRS and CDR2 YFSETQ. Germline trimming cut 4 bases from V and 1 base from J; bases unmatched to any gene: 7. This CDR3 contains 18 residues. Full variable domain (remainder filled in from reference TRBV5-1 and TRBJ2-3): KAGVTQTPRYLIKTRGQQVTLSCSPISGHRSVSWYQQTPGQGLQFLFEYFSETQRNKGNFPGRFSGRQFSNSRSEMNVSTLELGDSALYLCASSIRTSGRVGTDTQYFGPGTRLTVL.

On this clone: Other DNA sequences in the sample encode the same CDR3. This chain connects TRBV18 to TRBJ1-1, with D possibly being TRBD1 (5 bases). The V end was cut by 6 bases, the J end by 2 bases, with 10 bases between. The CDR3 sequence is 13 residues long. The germline V gene has CDR1 KGHSH and CDR2 LQKENI. In DNA form, the CDR3 reads TGTGCCAGCTCCCCCAGGGTTAACACTGAAGCTTTCTTT. Its translation is CASSPRVNTEAFF.